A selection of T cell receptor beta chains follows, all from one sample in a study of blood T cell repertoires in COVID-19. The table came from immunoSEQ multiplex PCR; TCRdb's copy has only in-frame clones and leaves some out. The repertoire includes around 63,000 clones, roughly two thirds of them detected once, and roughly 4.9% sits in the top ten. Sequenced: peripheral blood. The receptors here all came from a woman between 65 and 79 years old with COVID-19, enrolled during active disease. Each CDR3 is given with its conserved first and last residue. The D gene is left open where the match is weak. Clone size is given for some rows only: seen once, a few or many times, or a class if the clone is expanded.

cdr3_aa: CASILGPSSYNEQFF; cdr3_nt: TGTGCCAGTATCCTGGGTCCTAGCTCCTACAATGAGCAGTTCTTC; j_call: TRBJ2-1; cdr3_length: 15; v_call: TRBV6-5; clone_size: once; d_call: -
cdr3_aa: CASSLNPQDTQYF; cdr3_nt: TGTGCCAGCAGCTTGAACCCACAAGATACGCAGTATTTT; j_call: TRBJ2-3; cdr3_length: 13; v_call: TRBV5-5; clone_size: -; d_call: -
cdr3_aa: CASTLGTTGYTF; cdr3_nt: TGTGCCAGCACCCTGGGGACAACGGGCTACACCTTC; j_call: TRBJ1-2; cdr3_length: 12; v_call: TRBV12-3/TRBV12-4; clone_size: few; d_call: -
cdr3_aa: CASSQGGRETQYF; cdr3_nt: TGTGCCAGCAGCCAGGGGGGGAGGGAGACCCAGTACTTC; j_call: TRBJ2-5; cdr3_length: 13; v_call: TRBV3-1/TRBV3-2; clone_size: -; d_call: TRBD2
cdr3_aa: CASRGTSDNEQFF; cdr3_nt: TGTGCCAGCAGGGGGACTTCCGACAATGAGCAGTTCTTC; j_call: TRBJ2-1; cdr3_length: 13; v_call: TRBV2; clone_size: -; d_call: -
cdr3_aa: CASSLWGDGSTDTQYF; cdr3_nt: TGTGCCAGCAGCTTGTGGGGGGACGGGAGCACAGATACGCAGTATTTT; j_call: TRBJ2-3; cdr3_length: 16; v_call: TRBV11-2; clone_size: -; d_call: -
cdr3_aa: CASSRGSLNSPLHF; cdr3_nt: TGTGCCAGCAGTAGGGGTAGCCTGAATTCACCCCTCCACTTT; j_call: TRBJ1-6; cdr3_length: 14; v_call: TRBV2; clone_size: -; d_call: -
cdr3_aa: CASSLAVISTDTQYF; cdr3_nt: TGTGCCAGCAGCTTAGCTGTTATTAGCACAGATACGCAGTATTTT; j_call: TRBJ2-3; cdr3_length: 15; v_call: TRBV7-9; clone_size: -; d_call: -
cdr3_aa: CASRRLAGGNEQFF; cdr3_nt: TGTGCCAGCAGGCGACTAGCGGGGGGGAATGAGCAGTTCTTC; j_call: TRBJ2-1; cdr3_length: 14; v_call: TRBV6-5; clone_size: -; d_call: TRBD2
cdr3_aa: CASSQDRDKSGNTIYF; cdr3_nt: TGTGCCAGCAGCCAAGACCGGGACAAATCTGGAAACACCATATATTTT; j_call: TRBJ1-3; cdr3_length: 16; v_call: TRBV4-2; clone_size: -; d_call: -
cdr3_aa: CASSYGTGGYNEQFF; cdr3_nt: TGTGCCAGCAGTTACGGGACAGGGGGCTACAATGAGCAGTTCTTC; j_call: TRBJ2-1; cdr3_length: 15; v_call: TRBV6-5; clone_size: few; d_call: TRBD1
cdr3_aa: CASRKGQGFEAFF; cdr3_nt: TGTGCCAGCAGGAAGGGACAGGGCTTTGAAGCTTTCTTT; j_call: TRBJ1-1; cdr3_length: 13; v_call: TRBV2; clone_size: few; d_call: TRBD1
cdr3_aa: CASGLRTGNEQFF; cdr3_nt: TGTGCTAGTGGTTTGAGGACAGGCAATGAGCAGTTCTTC; j_call: TRBJ2-1; cdr3_length: 13; v_call: TRBV12-5; clone_size: -; d_call: TRBD1
cdr3_aa: CASTLGTNTGELFF; cdr3_nt: TGCGCCAGCACCCTAGGGACTAACACCGGGGAGCTGTTTTTT; j_call: TRBJ2-2; cdr3_length: 14; v_call: TRBV5-1; clone_size: -; d_call: -
cdr3_aa: CASSSPSRGPHNQPQHF; cdr3_nt: TGTGCCAGCAGCTCCCCCTCAAGGGGTCCTCATAATCAGCCCCAGCATTTT; j_call: TRBJ1-5; cdr3_length: 17; v_call: TRBV11-3; clone_size: -; d_call: -
cdr3_aa: CASSPGTGKISNQPQHF; cdr3_nt: TGTGCCAGTAGTCCCGGGACAGGCAAGATTAGCAATCAGCCCCAGCATTTT; j_call: TRBJ1-5; cdr3_length: 17; v_call: TRBV19; clone_size: -; d_call: TRBD1
cdr3_aa: CASRLSEGSPYGYTF; cdr3_nt: TGTGCCAGCAGATTAAGTGAGGGTAGTCCCTATGGCTACACCTTC; j_call: TRBJ1-2; cdr3_length: 15; v_call: TRBV6-5; clone_size: -; d_call: -
cdr3_aa: CASSLDRGRTDTQYF; cdr3_nt: TGTGCCAGCAGCTTAGACAGGGGGCGTACGGATACGCAGTATTTT; j_call: TRBJ2-3; cdr3_length: 15; v_call: TRBV7-2; clone_size: -; d_call: TRBD1
cdr3_aa: CASTEGTDTQYF; cdr3_nt: TGTGCCAGCACCGAGGGTACAGATACGCAGTATTTT; j_call: TRBJ2-3; cdr3_length: 12; v_call: TRBV12-3/TRBV12-4; clone_size: -; d_call: -
cdr3_aa: CASNRDRGNQPQHF; cdr3_nt: TGTGCCAGCAATCGGGACAGGGGTAATCAGCCCCAGCATTTT; j_call: TRBJ1-5; cdr3_length: 14; v_call: TRBV27; clone_size: -; d_call: TRBD1
cdr3_aa: CASSLAGAAGELFF; cdr3_nt: TGTGCCAGCAGCTTAGCAGGAGCAGCCGGGGAGCTGTTTTTT; j_call: TRBJ2-2; cdr3_length: 14; v_call: TRBV7-2; clone_size: -; d_call: -
cdr3_aa: CASSLDSYNEQFF; cdr3_nt: TGTGCCAGCAGCTTAGATAGTTACAATGAGCAGTTCTTC; j_call: TRBJ2-1; cdr3_length: 13; v_call: TRBV7-2; clone_size: few; d_call: -
cdr3_aa: CASSLATSGGAGIQYF; cdr3_nt: TGTGCCAGCAGCTTGGCGACTAGCGGGGGGGCCGGCATTCAGTACTTC; j_call: TRBJ2-4; cdr3_length: 16; v_call: TRBV5-6; clone_size: -; d_call: TRBD2
cdr3_aa: CASSADRGPGNEQFF; cdr3_nt: TGTGCCAGCAGCGCGGACAGGGGCCCGGGCAATGAGCAGTTCTTC; j_call: TRBJ2-1; cdr3_length: 15; v_call: TRBV9; clone_size: -; d_call: TRBD1
cdr3_aa: CASSQLWTGGETQYF; cdr3_nt: TGCGCCAGCAGCCAACTATGGACCGGGGGGGAGACCCAGTACTTC; j_call: TRBJ2-5; cdr3_length: 15; v_call: TRBV4-1; clone_size: many; d_call: TRBD2
cdr3_aa: CASTQRSGSGNTIYF; cdr3_nt: TGTGCCAGTACACAGAGGAGCGGCTCTGGAAACACCATATATTTT; j_call: TRBJ1-3; cdr3_length: 15; v_call: TRBV19; clone_size: -; d_call: -
cdr3_aa: CASSSQGLNSGANVLTF; cdr3_nt: TGTGCCAGCAGCTCACAGGGTTTGAACTCTGGGGCCAACGTCCTGACTTTC; j_call: TRBJ2-6; cdr3_length: 17; v_call: TRBV5-6; clone_size: -; d_call: -
cdr3_aa: CASSELTSGSHGYNEQFF; cdr3_nt: TGCGCCAGCAGTGAACTGACTAGCGGGAGCCACGGGTACAATGAGCAGTTCTTC; j_call: TRBJ2-1; cdr3_length: 18; v_call: TRBV10-1; clone_size: -; d_call: TRBD2
cdr3_aa: CASSSLAANTGELFF; cdr3_nt: TGTGCCAGCAGCTCGCTAGCGGCGAACACCGGGGAGCTGTTTTTT; j_call: TRBJ2-2; cdr3_length: 15; v_call: TRBV7-3; clone_size: -; d_call: TRBD2
cdr3_aa: CASSYGAGVGVGELFF; cdr3_nt: TGTGCCAGCAGTTACGGAGCGGGAGTGGGGGTCGGGGAGCTGTTTTTT; j_call: TRBJ2-2; cdr3_length: 16; v_call: TRBV6-2/TRBV6-3; clone_size: -; d_call: TRBD2
cdr3_aa: CASSPREGRLGNEQFF; cdr3_nt: TGTGCCAGCAGCCCGAGGGAGGGCCGGTTGGGAAATGAGCAGTTCTTC; j_call: TRBJ2-1; cdr3_length: 16; v_call: TRBV9; clone_size: -; d_call: TRBD2
cdr3_aa: CASSQDLYQETQYF; cdr3_nt: TGCGCCAGCAGCCAAGATCTCTACCAAGAGACCCAGTACTTC; j_call: TRBJ2-5; cdr3_length: 14; v_call: TRBV4-1; clone_size: -; d_call: -
cdr3_aa: CASSLRLAGEDEQFF; cdr3_nt: TGTGCCAGCAGCTTGAGACTAGCGGGAGAGGATGAGCAGTTCTTC; j_call: TRBJ2-1; cdr3_length: 15; v_call: TRBV5-4; clone_size: -; d_call: TRBD2
cdr3_aa: CASSMERGLWGTEAFF; cdr3_nt: TGTGCCAGTAGTATGGAAAGGGGGCTATGGGGCACTGAAGCTTTCTTT; j_call: TRBJ1-1; cdr3_length: 16; v_call: TRBV19; clone_size: few; d_call: TRBD1
cdr3_aa: CASSLGVGGSNQPQHF; cdr3_nt: TGTGCCAGCAGCTTGGGAGTAGGAGGTAGCAATCAGCCCCAGCATTTT; j_call: TRBJ1-5; cdr3_length: 16; v_call: TRBV5-8; clone_size: once; d_call: -
cdr3_aa: CAISERGGDEKLFF; cdr3_nt: TGTGCCATCAGTGAACGGGGGGGGGACGAAAAACTGTTTTTT; j_call: TRBJ1-4; cdr3_length: 14; v_call: TRBV10-3; clone_size: -; d_call: -
cdr3_aa: CASSQAQGMSDTEAFF; cdr3_nt: TGTGCCAGCAGCCAAGCGCAGGGTATGTCGGACACTGAAGCTTTCTTT; j_call: TRBJ1-1; cdr3_length: 16; v_call: TRBV7-6; clone_size: -; d_call: -
cdr3_aa: CASTGNLNEQFF; cdr3_nt: TGTGCCAGCACGGGGAACCTCAATGAGCAGTTCTTC; j_call: TRBJ2-1; cdr3_length: 12; v_call: TRBV12-3/TRBV12-4; clone_size: -; d_call: -
cdr3_aa: CASSYSRSSYNEQFF; cdr3_nt: TGTGCCAGCAGTTACTCGAGAAGCTCCTACAATGAGCAGTTCTTC; j_call: TRBJ2-1; cdr3_length: 15; v_call: TRBV6-5; clone_size: -; d_call: -
cdr3_aa: CASSDNSGANVLTF; cdr3_nt: TGTGCCAGCAGTGACAACTCTGGGGCCAACGTCCTGACTTTC; j_call: TRBJ2-6; cdr3_length: 14; v_call: TRBV2; clone_size: -; d_call: -
cdr3_aa: CASSFPSDTAEAFF; cdr3_nt: TGTGCCAGCAGCTTCCCCTCGGACACAGCCGAAGCTTTCTTT; j_call: TRBJ1-1; cdr3_length: 14; v_call: TRBV7-9; clone_size: -; d_call: -
cdr3_aa: CASSQGRQETQYF; cdr3_nt: TGCGCCAGCAGCCAGGGCAGACAAGAGACCCAGTACTTC; j_call: TRBJ2-5; cdr3_length: 13; v_call: TRBV4-3; clone_size: once; d_call: -
cdr3_aa: CASSLQGPYTEAFF; cdr3_nt: TGTGCCAGCAGCCTACAGGGGCCCTACACTGAAGCTTTCTTT; j_call: TRBJ1-1; cdr3_length: 14; v_call: TRBV28; clone_size: -; d_call: TRBD1
cdr3_aa: CASTPRQGLPETQYF; cdr3_nt: TGCGCCAGCACCCCTCGACAGGGGCTTCCAGAGACCCAGTACTTC; j_call: TRBJ2-5; cdr3_length: 15; v_call: TRBV5-1; clone_size: -; d_call: TRBD1
cdr3_aa: CASTLDTVNYGYTF; cdr3_nt: TGTGCCAGTACCCTCGACACAGTTAACTATGGCTACACCTTC; j_call: TRBJ1-2; cdr3_length: 14; v_call: TRBV19; clone_size: few; d_call: -
cdr3_aa: CSATGDNEQFF; cdr3_nt: TGCAGCGCCACGGGGGACAATGAGCAGTTCTTC; j_call: TRBJ2-1; cdr3_length: 11; v_call: TRBV29-1; clone_size: -; d_call: -
cdr3_aa: CASSHRTRYNEQFF; cdr3_nt: TGTGCCAGCAGCCACCGGACACGCTACAATGAGCAGTTCTTC; j_call: TRBJ2-1; cdr3_length: 14; v_call: TRBV5-4; clone_size: -; d_call: -
cdr3_aa: CASSTVNYGYTF; cdr3_nt: TGTGCCAGCAGCACGGTTAACTATGGCTACACCTTC; j_call: TRBJ1-2; cdr3_length: 12; v_call: TRBV25-1; clone_size: -; d_call: -
cdr3_aa: CASSGTSGSGTDTQYF; cdr3_nt: TGTGCCAGCAGCGGGACTAGCGGGAGTGGGACAGATACGCAGTATTTT; j_call: TRBJ2-3; cdr3_length: 16; v_call: TRBV7-2; clone_size: -; d_call: TRBD2
cdr3_aa: CASSRAGGDYGYTF; cdr3_nt: TGTGCCAGCAGCCGGGCAGGGGGCGACTATGGCTACACCTTC; j_call: TRBJ1-2; cdr3_length: 14; v_call: TRBV7-3; clone_size: -; d_call: TRBD1
cdr3_aa: CASTYEQYF; cdr3_nt: TGTGCCAGTACCTACGAGCAGTACTTC; j_call: TRBJ2-7; cdr3_length: 9; v_call: TRBV25-1; clone_size: -; d_call: -
cdr3_aa: CAISESGGTGELFF; cdr3_nt: TGTGCCATCAGTGAGTCCGGGGGCACCGGGGAGCTGTTTTTT; j_call: TRBJ2-2; cdr3_length: 14; v_call: TRBV10-3; clone_size: -; d_call: -
cdr3_aa: CASSQGAITEAFF; cdr3_nt: TGTGCCAGCAGCCAGGGGGCGATCACTGAAGCTTTCTTT; j_call: TRBJ1-1; cdr3_length: 13; v_call: TRBV3-1/TRBV3-2; clone_size: -; d_call: -
cdr3_aa: CATSRPPRGDQPQHF; cdr3_nt: TGTGCCACCAGCCGGCCGCCCAGGGGTGATCAGCCCCAGCATTTT; j_call: TRBJ1-5; cdr3_length: 15; v_call: TRBV15; clone_size: -; d_call: -
cdr3_aa: CASSIRGQGNTEAFF; cdr3_nt: TGTGCCAGTAGTATTAGAGGACAGGGGAACACTGAAGCTTTCTTT; j_call: TRBJ1-1; cdr3_length: 15; v_call: TRBV19; clone_size: -; d_call: TRBD1
cdr3_aa: CASSPLGDEAFF; cdr3_nt: TGTGCCAGTAGTCCCCTAGGTGATGAAGCTTTCTTT; j_call: TRBJ1-1; cdr3_length: 12; v_call: TRBV19; clone_size: -; d_call: -
cdr3_aa: CASSQGADTQYF; cdr3_nt: TGTGCCAGCAGCCAGGGAGCAGATACGCAGTATTTT; j_call: TRBJ2-3; cdr3_length: 12; v_call: TRBV4-2; clone_size: few; d_call: -